This TCR beta chain was recovered during a study of blood T cell repertoires in COVID-19. How the authors handled the data: Estimation of nucleated cell counts was performed using reference gene primer amplification. Repertoires were generated with immunoSEQ multiplex PCR, while TCRdb's copy carries only in-frame clones and drops some. V and J calls and clone size are those listed in that table; D and trimming were worked out from the DNA. The sample has approximately 150,000 clones, around 90% seen once; the top ten hold about 2%. The CDR3 is 14 residues long. The junction had 6 bases not matched to a gene; V was cut back by 4 bases and J by 7 bases. The germline V gene encodes CDR1 MNHEY and CDR2 SVGAGI.

V gene TRBV6-5 combines with J gene TRBJ1-2; 10 bases line up with TRBD1. The TCR was taken from a man between 65 and 79 years old with acute or convalescent COVID-19. The material sequenced was peripheral blood. CDR3 sequence (DNA): TGTGCCAGCAGTTTCGGACAGGGGGAGGGTGGCTACACCTTC. Amino acid sequence: CASSFGQGEGGYTF.